This is a list of T cell receptor beta chains from one sample in a study of cytomegalovirus exposure and HLA in healthy donors. The protocol was immunoSEQ multiplex PCR, while the TCRdb copy is restricted to in-frame clones and leaves out a portion. The repertoire holds roughly 56,000 clones, around 85% seen once, with 2% to 2.5% in the top ten. The sample consisted of PBMCs. The source of these receptors is a boy between 10 and 17 years old in good health and CMV-seropositive. Both conserved end residues are part of each CDR3. The D gene is left open where the match is weak. Some rows mark clone size as missing; the rest say once, few, many or name a class of expanded clone.

clone_size	v_call	d_call	j_call	cdr3_aa	cdr3_nt
few	TRBV6-4	TRBD1	TRBJ1-2	CASSDSSVDRPGYGYTF	TGTGCCAGCAGTGACTCGTCAGTGGACAGGCCTGGCTATGGCTACACCTTC
.	TRBV6-5	.	TRBJ2-1	CASSYRDSFYNEQFF	TGTGCCAGCAGTTACCGGGACTCTTTTTACAATGAGCAGTTCTTC
.	TRBV7-9	TRBD1	TRBJ2-3	CSSSLGQGFADTQYF	TGTTCCAGCAGCTTAGGACAGGGATTCGCAGATACGCAGTATTTT
.	TRBV6-5	TRBD2	TRBJ2-2	CASSYSPIAGAGELFF	TGTGCCAGCAGTTACTCCCCGATAGCGGGGGCCGGGGAGCTGTTTTTT
.	TRBV29-1	TRBD1	TRBJ2-1	CSGTGTAVSYNEQFF	TGCAGCGGGACGGGGACAGCCGTTTCCTACAATGAGCAGTTCTTC
.	TRBV6-1	TRBD1	TRBJ2-7	CASRDRTLREQYF	TGTGCCAGTAGGGACAGGACCCTGAGGGAGCAGTACTTC
.	TRBV7-7	TRBD2	TRBJ2-7	CASSLGGEGNDEQYF	TGTGCTAGCAGCTTAGGTGGGGAGGGTAACGACGAGCAGTACTTC
.	TRBV7-3	.	TRBJ1-1	CASSLWGGNTEAFF	TGTGCCAGCAGCTTATGGGGGGGGAACACTGAAGCTTTCTTT
.	TRBV2	TRBD2	TRBJ2-1	CASGLAGGNEQFF	TGTGCCAGCGGACTAGCGGGGGGTAATGAGCAGTTCTTC
.	TRBV2	TRBD1	TRBJ1-1	CASSEGGQGGTEAFF	TGTGCCAGCAGTGAAGGGGGACAGGGTGGCACTGAAGCTTTCTTT
.	TRBV6-1	.	TRBJ1-1	CASSASYSNTEAFF	TGTGCCAGCAGTGCGTCCTACTCGAACACTGAAGCTTTCTTT
once	TRBV15	TRBD2	TRBJ2-7	CATSTASGGYEQYF	TGTGCCACCAGCACGGCTAGCGGGGGGTACGAGCAGTACTTC
.	TRBV5-4	TRBD2	TRBJ2-3	CAAAWGGISDTQYF	TGTGCCGCAGCTTGGGGGGGGATTTCGGATACGCAGTATTTT
.	TRBV7-9	TRBD2	TRBJ2-7	CASRASGGYEQYF	TGTGCCAGCAGGGCTAGCGGGGGCTACGAGCAGTACTTC
once	TRBV7-9	TRBD1	TRBJ1-2	CASSSIQGAGGYTF	TGTGCCAGCAGCTCGATCCAGGGGGCTGGCGGCTACACCTTC
.	TRBV5-5	.	TRBJ1-6	CASSSHPIGAYNSPLHF	TGTGCCAGCAGCTCCCACCCCATTGGAGCCTATAATTCACCCCTCCACTTT
.	TRBV2	.	TRBJ2-7	CASRGDDYEQYF	TGTGCCAGCAGAGGAGATGACTACGAGCAGTACTTC